What follows are 20 T cell receptor beta chains derived from one specimen sequenced in a study of blood T cell repertoires in COVID-19. Measured with immunoSEQ multiplex PCR; TCRdb has only the in-frame clones, and not every one. Here the sample spans more than 110,000 clones, approximately 80% being singletons. The specimen sequenced was peripheral blood. Every receptor here comes from a woman older than 75 with active or convalescent COVID-19.

This clone came up a few times. The CDR3 DNA is TGTGCCAGCAGCTTTAGTCCGAGCTCCTATAATTCACCCCTCCACTTT. Protein: CASSFSPSSYNSPLHF. The gene calls are TRBV7-2 and TRBJ1-6; D ambiguous. V was cut by 3 bases and J by 0 bases, with 9 bases left in between. The CDR3 spans 16 residues. The V gene's germline CDR1 is SGHTA and CDR2 FQGNSA.

V is TRBV19 and J is TRBJ2-7; D remains unclear. Deletions cut 5 bases from V and 0 bases from J, with 5 bases between. CDR1 is LNHDA, CDR2 SQIVND, per germline (reference sequence). The CDR3 loop spans 12 amino acids. The CDR3 sequence: CASSASSYEQYF. CDR3 sequence (DNA): TGTGCCAGTAGTGCCAGCTCCTACGAGCAGTACTTC.

The chain joins TRBV3-1 (or the pseudogene TRBV3-2) to TRBJ1-1, with D unresolved. In germline, CDR1 is LGHDT, CDR2 YNNKEL (reference sequence). The CDR3 spans 15 residues. The ends were cut back, 1 base at V and 1 base at J, with 10 bases in the middle. The CDR3, as DNA: TGTGCCAGCAGCCAAGCTGCGGGAAGGAACACTGAAGCTTTCTTT. Encoded protein: CASSQAAGRNTEAFF.

The gene calls are TRBV3-1 (or the pseudogene TRBV3-2) and TRBJ2-3; TRBD2 aligns across 7 bases. Germline V gene data show CDR1 as LGHDT and CDR2 as YNNKEL (reference sequence). Germline trimming cut 3 bases from V and 0 bases from J; bases unmatched to any gene: 3. The CDR3 has 15 amino acids. This CDR3 is CASSHRRESTDTQYF. In DNA, the CDR3 is TGTGCCAGCAGCCACCGGCGGGAGAGCACAGATACGCAGTATTTT.

The V and J genes are TRBV6-5 and TRBJ2-1, with D tentatively TRBD1 (5 bases). CDR3 length equals 14 residues. Germline CDR1 is MNHEY and CDR2 is SVGAGI. V lost 4 bases to trimming and J lost 4 bases, with 11 bases between them. CDR3 loop: CASSSTARYNEQFF. The CDR3 DNA reads TGTGCCAGCAGTTCGACAGCCAGGTACAATGAGCAGTTCTTC.

The chain employs TRBV2 and TRBJ2-2; weak D call: TRBD2 (6 bases). This CDR3 has 16 residues. Germline V gene data show CDR1 as SNHLY and CDR2 as FYNNEI. V was pared by 6 bases and J by 4 bases, with 18 bases between. CDR3 sequence reads: CASSYPGDRGTGELFF. In DNA, the CDR3 is TGTGCCAGCAGCTATCCGGGGGATCGGGGCACCGGGGAGCTGTTTTTT.

This clone was picked up a small number of times. The rearrangement links TRBV29-1 to TRBJ2-7; D perhaps matches TRBD2 (5 bases). The CDR3 length is 12 residues. V was trimmed by 4 bases and J by 3 bases, leaving 10 bases between them. From germline, CDR1 is SQVTM and CDR2 ANQGSEA. The DNA of the CDR3 is TGCAGCGTTGTTTATCGGGGCTACGAGCAGTACTTC. Its protein is CSVVYRGYEQYF.

The chain is built from TRBV28 and TRBJ2-3; 9 positions match TRBD2. After removal of 1 base from V and 3 bases from J, the junction contained 5 bases not matched to a gene. This CDR3 spans 16 amino acids. CDR1 is MDHEN, CDR2 SYDVKM, per germline. The CDR3 nucleotides are TGTGCCAGCAGTTTATCTATGCGGGGGGGTACAGATACGCAGTATTTT. Translated: CASSLSMRGGTDTQYF.

The chain combines TRBV4-2 with TRBJ1-4; 7 bases match TRBD1. Germline values: CDR1 LGHNA, CDR2 YNFKEQ. The length of the CDR3 is 15 residues. J lost 2 bases, V lost 4 bases, and 4 bases had no gene match. The CDR3 DNA follows: TGTGCCAGCAGCCGAGGGACAGCCACTAATGAAAAACTGTTTTTT. This sequence encodes CASSRGTATNEKLFF.

The chain uses TRBV6-1 and TRBJ2-1; 8 positions agree with TRBD1. Germline loops: CDR1 MNHNS, CDR2 SASEGT. Trimming cost V 6 bases and J 3 bases; bases outside gene matches: 13. The CDR3 covers 17 residues. The CDR3, as DNA: TGTGCCAGCAGCGAATCACCGGGACAGGTTATCTACAATGAGCAGTTCTTC. Translation gives CASSESPGQVIYNEQFF.

The chain couples TRBV19 to TRBJ1-2; 9 bases align to TRBD1. V trimming: 5 bases; J trimming: 7 bases; junction bases outside the gene matches: 8. This CDR3 has 14 amino acids. Germline V gene lookup returns CDR1 LNHDA and CDR2 SQIVND (reference sequence). The CDR3 protein is CASSPDRGRGGYTF. The CDR3, as DNA: TGTGCCAGTAGTCCGGACAGGGGCCGTGGTGGCTACACCTTC.

This clone has only a few counts. This rearrangement joins TRBV6-5 to TRBJ2-5, with 8 bases matching TRBD1. The germline gives CDR1 MNHEY, CDR2 SVGAGI. V gave up 7 bases and J gave up 4 bases; unmatched junction bases: 8. This CDR3 spans 14 amino acids. CDR3 coding DNA: TGTGCCAGCACCGACAGGGGTTTCGGAGAGACCCAGTACTTC. Encoded protein: CASTDRGFGETQYF.

The chain joins TRBV3-1 (or the pseudogene TRBV3-2) to TRBJ1-2; D remains unclear. V gave up 3 bases and J gave up 2 bases, with 13 bases separating them. Germline CDR1 is LGHDT and CDR2 is YNNKEL (reference sequence). The CDR3 contains 15 residues. CDR3 nucleotide sequence: TGTGCCAGCAGCCACAAGATATCCAGGAACTATGGCTACACCTTC. This translates into CASSHKISRNYGYTF.

This clone appeared once. This chain links TRBV5-6 with TRBJ2-3, with 9 bases lining up with TRBD1. The CDR3 has 16 amino acids. Germline V gives CDR1 SGHDT, CDR2 YYEEEE. V shed 4 bases and J 2 bases; nucleotides not matched to a gene: 8. DNA of the CDR3: TGTGCCAGCAGCCCCCGGGACAGGGTTAACACAGATACGCAGTATTTT. Amino acid sequence: CASSPRDRVNTDTQYF. The full variable domain, in which reference TRBV5-6 and TRBJ2-3 provide the parts outside the CDR3, is DAGVTQSPTHLIKTRGQQVTLRCSPKSGHDTVSWYQQALGQGPQFIFQYYEEEERQRGNFPDRFSGHQFPNYSSELNVNALLLGDSALYLCASSPRDRVNTDTQYFGPGTRLTVL.

This clone was found a few times. The rearrangement links TRBV5-1 to TRBJ2-1; the match to TRBD1 covers 7 bases. This CDR3 has 14 amino acids. V dropped 4 bases and J dropped 5; count of bases not matched to a gene: 6. The germline CDR1 and CDR2 sequences are SGHRS and YFSETQ. CDR3 sequence reads: CASSPGTDNNEQFF. The CDR3 bases are TGCGCCAGCAGCCCCGGGACAGACAACAATGAGCAGTTCTTC.

The chain employs TRBV6-5 and TRBJ2-7; the match to TRBD1 covers 7 bases. V gave up 6 bases and J gave up 0 bases; unmatched junction bases: 5. This CDR3 has 14 residues. Germline V gene lookup returns CDR1 MNHEY and CDR2 SVGAGI. In DNA form, the CDR3 reads TGTGCCAGCAGGCAGACAGGGCTCTCCTACGAGCAGTACTTC. Translating gives CASRQTGLSYEQYF.

The chain employs TRBV2 and TRBJ1-6, with no clear D. Germline V lookup: CDR1 SNHLY, CDR2 FYNNEI. The V gene lost 7 bases and the J gene lost 8 bases, with 9 bases spanning the gap. The length of the CDR3 is 12 residues. CDR3 sequence reads: CASKRVDSPLHF. The CDR3 nucleotides read TGTGCCAGCAAGAGGGTCGATTCACCCCTCCACTTT.

The V gene is TRBV30, the J gene TRBJ1-4; possibly TRBD1 for D (6 bases). This CDR3 has 15 amino acids. CDR1 and CDR2 (germline): GTSNPN, SVGIG (reference sequence). V lost 0 bases and J lost 5, with 13 bases in between. CDR3 protein: CAWSVLGRGNEKLFF. The CDR3 bases are TGTGCCTGGAGTGTTCTGGGCAGGGGAAATGAAAAACTGTTTTTT. Combining the CDR3 with reference TRBV30 and TRBJ1-4 gives the whole variable domain SQTIHQWPATLVQPVGSPLSLECTVEGTSNPNLYWYRQAAGRGLQLLFYSVGIGQISSEVPQNLSASRPQDRQFILSSKKLLLSDSGFYLCAWSVLGRGNEKLFFGSGTQLSVL.

This clone was seen at least ten times. This sequence joins TRBV7-2 and TRBJ1-2, with D unclear. The V gene lost 5 bases and the J gene lost 3 bases, with 10 bases spanning the gap. The CDR3 extends over 13 amino acids. Germline V CDR1 and CDR2: SGHTA, FQGNSA. In DNA form, the CDR3 reads TGTGCCAGCAGCCCGAGCTTAGACTATGGCTACACCTTC. Its translation: CASSPSLDYGYTF.

J is TRBJ1-2 and V is TRBV5-8; 7 positions match TRBD1. This CDR3 has 14 residues. J gave up 7 bases and V 7 bases, and 13 bases lay outside the gene matches. Germline V CDR1 and CDR2: SGHTS, YDEGEE. The CDR3: CASGQTGLRSGYTF. In DNA form, the CDR3 reads TGTGCCAGCGGACAGACAGGGTTAAGGAGTGGCTACACCTTC.